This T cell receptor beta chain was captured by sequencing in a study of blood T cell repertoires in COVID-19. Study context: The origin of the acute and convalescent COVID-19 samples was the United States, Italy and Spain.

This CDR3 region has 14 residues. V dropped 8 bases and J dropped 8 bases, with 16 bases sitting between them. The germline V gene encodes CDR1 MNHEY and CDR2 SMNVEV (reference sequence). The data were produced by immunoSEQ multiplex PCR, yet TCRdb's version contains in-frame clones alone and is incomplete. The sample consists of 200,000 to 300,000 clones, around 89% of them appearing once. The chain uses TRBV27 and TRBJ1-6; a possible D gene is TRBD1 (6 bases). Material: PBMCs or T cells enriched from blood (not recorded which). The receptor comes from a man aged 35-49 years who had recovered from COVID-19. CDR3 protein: CASGSRGRDSPLHF. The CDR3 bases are TGTGCCAGCGGGTCAAGGGGGAGGGATTCACCCCTCCACTTT.